This TCR beta chain was observed in a study of T cell changes during pregnancy in multiple sclerosis. Method: immunoSEQ multiplex PCR; TCRdb's copy keeps in-frame clones and lacks some. This sample carries about 70,000 clones, 85% to 95% of them seen once, and the ten largest clones take about 0.27%. The V gene's germline CDR1 is SGHRS and CDR2 YFSETQ. This CDR3 has 16 residues. The V and J ends lost 4 bases and 2 bases, in that order; junction bases with no gene match: 9. In its sample, this clone was seen a few times. This sequence was found in a female donor with multiple sclerosis, enrolled in a pregnancy study. The V gene is TRBV5-1, the J gene TRBJ2-1; 7 nucleotides align to TRBD1. The sequences come from CD4+ T cells from peripheral blood mononuclear cells, collected after pregnancy. The CDR3 DNA sequence: TGCGCCAGCAGCGGCCGGACAGGAGGAACCTACAATGAGCAGTTCTTC. Its protein product is CASSGRTGGTYNEQFF. The whole variable domain, remainder taken from reference TRBV5-1 and TRBJ2-1, is KAGVTQTPRYLIKTRGQQVTLSCSPISGHRSVSWYQQTPGQGLQFLFEYFSETQRNKGNFPGRFSGRQFSNSRSEMNVSTLELGDSALYLCASSGRTGGTYNEQFFGPGTRLTVL.